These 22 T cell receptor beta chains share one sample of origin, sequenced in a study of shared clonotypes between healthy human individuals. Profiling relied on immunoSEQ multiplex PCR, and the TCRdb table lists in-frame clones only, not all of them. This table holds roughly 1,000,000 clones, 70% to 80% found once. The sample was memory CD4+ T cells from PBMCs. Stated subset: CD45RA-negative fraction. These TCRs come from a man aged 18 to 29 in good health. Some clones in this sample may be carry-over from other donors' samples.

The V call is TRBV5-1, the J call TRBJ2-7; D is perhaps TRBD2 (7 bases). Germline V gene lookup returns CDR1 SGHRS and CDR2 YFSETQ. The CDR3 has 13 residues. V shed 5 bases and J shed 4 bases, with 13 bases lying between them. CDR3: CASRGGETYEQYF. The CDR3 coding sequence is TGCGCCAGCAGAGGGGGGGAGACGTACGAGCAGTACTTC.

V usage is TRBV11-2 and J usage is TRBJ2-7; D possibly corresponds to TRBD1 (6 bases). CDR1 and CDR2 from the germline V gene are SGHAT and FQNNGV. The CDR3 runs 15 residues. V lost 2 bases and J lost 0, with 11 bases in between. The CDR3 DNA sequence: TGTGCCAGCAGCTTAAGGGGGTTACCCTCCTACGAGCAGTACTTC. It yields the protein CASSLRGLPSYEQYF.

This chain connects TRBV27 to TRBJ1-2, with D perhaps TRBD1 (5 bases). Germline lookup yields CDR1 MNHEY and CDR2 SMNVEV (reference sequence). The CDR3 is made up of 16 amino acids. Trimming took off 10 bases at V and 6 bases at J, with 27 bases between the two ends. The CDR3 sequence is CATKLSRAGMWDGYTF. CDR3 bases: TGTGCCACCAAACTTAGCCGGGCAGGGATGTGGGATGGCTACACCTTC.

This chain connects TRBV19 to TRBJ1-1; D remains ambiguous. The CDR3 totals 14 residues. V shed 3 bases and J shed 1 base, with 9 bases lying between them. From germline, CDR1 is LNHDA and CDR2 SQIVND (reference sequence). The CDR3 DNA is TGTGCCAGTAGTATTTTAGTGGGGAACACTGAAGCTTTCTTT. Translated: CASSILVGNTEAFF.

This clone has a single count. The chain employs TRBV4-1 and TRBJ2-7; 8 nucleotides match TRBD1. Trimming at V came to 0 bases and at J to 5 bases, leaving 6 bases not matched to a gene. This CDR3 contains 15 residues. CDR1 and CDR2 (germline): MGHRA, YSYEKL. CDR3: CASSQETGETHEQYF. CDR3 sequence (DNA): TGCGCCAGCAGCCAAGAGACAGGGGAAACCCACGAGCAGTACTTC.

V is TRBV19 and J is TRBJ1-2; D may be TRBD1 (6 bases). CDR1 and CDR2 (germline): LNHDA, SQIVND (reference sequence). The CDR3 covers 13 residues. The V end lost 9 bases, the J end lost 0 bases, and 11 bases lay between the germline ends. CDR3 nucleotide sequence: TGTGCCAGCACGGACAGAGCTAACTATGGCTACACCTTC. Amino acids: CASTDRANYGYTF.

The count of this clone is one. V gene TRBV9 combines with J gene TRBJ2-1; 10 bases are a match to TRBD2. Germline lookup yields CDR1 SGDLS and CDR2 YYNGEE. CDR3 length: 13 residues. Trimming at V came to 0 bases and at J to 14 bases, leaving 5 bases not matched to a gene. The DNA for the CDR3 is TGTGCCAGCAGCGTAGAACTAGCGGGGCAGGAGTTCTTC. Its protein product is CASSVELAGQEFF.

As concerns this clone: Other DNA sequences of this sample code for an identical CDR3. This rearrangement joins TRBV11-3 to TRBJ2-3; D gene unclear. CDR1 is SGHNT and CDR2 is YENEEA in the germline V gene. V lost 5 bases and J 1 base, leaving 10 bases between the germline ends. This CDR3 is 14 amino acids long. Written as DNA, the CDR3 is TGTGCCAGCAGCCTCGACGGACGCACAGATACGCAGTATTTT. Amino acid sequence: CASSLDGRTDTQYF.

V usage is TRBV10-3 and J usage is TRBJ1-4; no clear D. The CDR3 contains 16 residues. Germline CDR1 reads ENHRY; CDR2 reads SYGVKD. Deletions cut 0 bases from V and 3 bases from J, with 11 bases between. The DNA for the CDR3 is TGTGCCATCAGTGAGTCTGCGTCAAACGCTAATGAAAAACTGTTTTTT. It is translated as CAISESASNANEKLFF.

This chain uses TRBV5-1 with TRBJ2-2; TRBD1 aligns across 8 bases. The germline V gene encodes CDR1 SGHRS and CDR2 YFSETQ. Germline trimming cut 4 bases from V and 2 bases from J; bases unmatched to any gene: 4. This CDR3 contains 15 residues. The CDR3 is CASSLRGHNTGELFF. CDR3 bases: TGCGCCAGCAGCCTCAGGGGGCACAACACCGGGGAGCTGTTTTTT.

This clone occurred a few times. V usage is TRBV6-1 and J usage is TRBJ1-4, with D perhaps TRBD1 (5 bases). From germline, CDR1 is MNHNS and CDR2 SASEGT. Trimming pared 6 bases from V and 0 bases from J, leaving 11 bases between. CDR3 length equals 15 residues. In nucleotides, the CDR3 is TGTGCCAGCAGCATGACAGTTGCAACTAATGAAAAACTGTTTTTT. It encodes CASSMTVATNEKLFF.

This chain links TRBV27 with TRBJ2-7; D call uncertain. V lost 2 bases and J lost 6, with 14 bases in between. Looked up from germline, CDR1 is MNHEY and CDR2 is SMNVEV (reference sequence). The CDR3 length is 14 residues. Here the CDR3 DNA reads TGTGCCAGCAGTTTAGGTGGTCGAGTAGGCGAGCAGTACTTC. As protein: CASSLGGRVGEQYF.

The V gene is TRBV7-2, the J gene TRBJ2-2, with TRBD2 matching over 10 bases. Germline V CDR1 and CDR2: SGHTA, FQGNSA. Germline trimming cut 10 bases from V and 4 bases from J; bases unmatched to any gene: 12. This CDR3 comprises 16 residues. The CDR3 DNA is TGTGCCACAGGCGCTAGCGGGAGCTGGGGCACCGGGGAGCTGTTTTTT. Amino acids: CATGASGSWGTGELFF.

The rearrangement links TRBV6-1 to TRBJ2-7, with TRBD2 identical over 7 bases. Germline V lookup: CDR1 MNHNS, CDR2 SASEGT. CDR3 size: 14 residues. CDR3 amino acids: CATTGTTFGYEQYF. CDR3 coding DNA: TGTGCGACAACCGGGACTACCTTCGGTTACGAGCAGTACTTC.

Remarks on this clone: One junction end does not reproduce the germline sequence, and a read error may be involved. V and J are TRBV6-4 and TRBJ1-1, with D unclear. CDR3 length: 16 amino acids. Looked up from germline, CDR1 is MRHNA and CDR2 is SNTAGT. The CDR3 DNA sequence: TGTGCCAGCAGTGACTCGAGGGCGGGCGGGAACGCTGAAGCTTTCTTT. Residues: CASSDSRAGGNAEAFF.

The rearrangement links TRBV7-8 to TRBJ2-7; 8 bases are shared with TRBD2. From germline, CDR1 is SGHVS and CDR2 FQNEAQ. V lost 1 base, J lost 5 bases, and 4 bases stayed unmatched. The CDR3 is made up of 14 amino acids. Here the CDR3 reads CASSLGGTRDEQYF. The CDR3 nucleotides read TGTGCCAGCAGCTTAGGCGGGACTAGAGACGAGCAGTACTTC.

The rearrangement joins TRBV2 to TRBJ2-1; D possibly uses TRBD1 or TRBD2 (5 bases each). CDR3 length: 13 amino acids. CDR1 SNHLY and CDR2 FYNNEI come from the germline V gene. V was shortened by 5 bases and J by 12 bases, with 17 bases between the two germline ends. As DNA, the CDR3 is TGTGCCAGCAGTTGGCCCGGGGCGGAGGTGCAGTTCTTC. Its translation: CASSWPGAEVQFF.

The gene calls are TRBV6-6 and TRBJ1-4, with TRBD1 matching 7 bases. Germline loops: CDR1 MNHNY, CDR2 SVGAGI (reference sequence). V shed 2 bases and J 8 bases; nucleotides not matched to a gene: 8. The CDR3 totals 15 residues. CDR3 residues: CASSYQTGVREKLFF. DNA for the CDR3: TGTGCCAGCAGTTACCAAACAGGGGTGAGAGAAAAACTGTTTTTT.

CDR3 in DNA: TGTGCCAGCAGTATAGCGGGAGGTATTAATACGCAGTATTTT. Translation gives CASSIAGGINTQYF. The V gene is TRBV7-7, the J gene TRBJ2-3; 10 bases map to TRBD2. The CDR3 runs to 14 residues. CDR1 and CDR2 from the germline V gene are SSHAT and FNYEAQ (reference sequence). V shed 6 bases, J shed 7 bases, and the junction held 7 bases outside the gene matches.

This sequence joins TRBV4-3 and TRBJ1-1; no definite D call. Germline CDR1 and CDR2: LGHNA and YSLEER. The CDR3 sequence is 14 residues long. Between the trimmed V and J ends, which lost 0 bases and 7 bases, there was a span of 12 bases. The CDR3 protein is CASSQDSRNSEAFF. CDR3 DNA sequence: TGCGCCAGCAGCCAAGATTCTCGAAATAGTGAAGCTTTCTTT.

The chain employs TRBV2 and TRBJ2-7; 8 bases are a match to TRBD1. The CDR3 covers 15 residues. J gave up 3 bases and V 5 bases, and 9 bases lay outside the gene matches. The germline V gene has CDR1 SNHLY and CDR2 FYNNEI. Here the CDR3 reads CASSPSTGGLYEQYF. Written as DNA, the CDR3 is TGTGCCAGCAGTCCTTCTACAGGGGGTCTCTACGAGCAGTACTTC.

CDR3 coding DNA: TGTGCCAGCAGTGAATCGGTAGCGATGAGCACAGATACGCAGTATTTT. Protein sequence: CASSESVAMSTDTQYF. The V call is TRBV25-1, the J call TRBJ2-3, with D possibly TRBD2 on 5 matching bases. The CDR3 contains 16 residues. Trimming stripped 1 base from V and 0 bases from J, with 11 bases between. Looked up from germline, CDR1 is MGHDK and CDR2 is SYGVNS.